The rows below give T cell receptor beta chains drawn from one sample of a study of blood T cells in healthy people across ages. TCRdb itself ran the 5' RACE reads through MiXCR, one entry per CDR3 protein. The table lists around 1,000,000 distinct CDR3 sequences, 20% to 25% of them singletons. These same records also appear under a second study, on T cells of mothers and their children.

Specimen: blood. These receptors were collected from a girl aged 2 to 10 in good health. Each CDR3 is given with its conserved first and last residue. The D gene is left open where the match is weak. The size entry is marked missing in some rows and otherwise reads once, few, many or a size class.

cdr3_nt | cdr3_aa | j_call | d_call | clone_size | cdr3_length | v_call
TGCGGTGCTAGGTCAGACCTAGCCAAAAACATTCAGTACTTC | CGARSDLAKNIQYF | TRBJ2-4 | . | once | 14 | TRBV20-1
TGCAGCGTCCAGACAGGGGGGAACACTGAAGCTTTCTTT | CSVQTGGNTEAFF | TRBJ1-1 | TRBD1 | few | 13 | TRBV29-1
TGTGCCAGCAGTCCCCAGGCACAGGGCGAGCAGTACTTC | CASSPQAQGEQYF | TRBJ2-7 | . | . | 13 | TRBV25-1
TGCGCCAGCAGCGTACGCTTTTCCTCGGATACGCAGTATTTT | CASSVRFSSDTQYF | TRBJ2-3 | . | . | 14 | TRBV5-1
TGCAGCGTCCGGACAGGGGAAGGGGAGACCCAGTACTTC | CSVRTGEGETQYF | TRBJ2-5 | TRBD1 | . | 13 | TRBV29-1
TGCAGCGTTATCAGCAGAGAAAAGTTCTTC | CSVISREKFF | TRBJ2-5 | . | . | 10 | TRBV29-1
TGTGCCAGCCGGACAGGGATGGGCGACGAGCAGTACTTC | CASRTGMGDEQYF | TRBJ2-7 | TRBD1 | few | 13 | TRBV2
TGCGCCAGCAGCCAAGAATGGGACAGGGGATCCTACGAGCAGTACTTC | CASSQEWDRGSYEQYF | TRBJ2-7 | TRBD1 | few | 16 | TRBV4-3
TGCGCCAGCAGCAGAGACAGGGGCGGAGAGACCCAGTACTTC | CASSRDRGGETQYF | TRBJ2-5 | TRBD1 | many | 14 | TRBV5-1
TGCGCCAGCAGCCAAGGAGAGGGTAGCTCCTACGAGCAGTACTTC | CASSQGEGSSYEQYF | TRBJ2-7 | . | few | 15 | TRBV4-3
TGTGCCAGCAGCGGTCCCGGGACAGGGGAGGATGAGCAGTTCTTC | CASSGPGTGEDEQFF | TRBJ2-1 | TRBD1 | . | 15 | TRBV6-1
TGCGCCAGCAGCCAAGATTCAGGCCGCCCTTGGGGTGAGCAGTACTTC | CASSQDSGRPWGEQYF | TRBJ2-7 | . | few | 16 | TRBV4-3
TGTGCCACCAGTGGCTGGGACACTGAAGCTTTCTTT | CATSGWDTEAFF | TRBJ1-1 | . | . | 12 | TRBV24-1
TGTGCCAGCAGCCCCATGCCGGGGCCCCAAGAGACCCAGTACTTC | CASSPMPGPQETQYF | TRBJ2-5 | . | . | 15 | TRBV9
TGTGCCAGCAGCCAAGAACCGGGAGTGGAGAAGACCCAGTACTTC | CASSQEPGVEKTQYF | TRBJ2-5 | . | . | 15 | TRBV3-1
TGTGCCAGCAGCTTAGGCAGGAAATCGGCCCAAGAGACCCAGTACTTC | CASSLGRKSAQETQYF | TRBJ2-5 | . | . | 16 | TRBV7-8
TGTGCCAGCAGTGAATCTGGGGAGGTGGGCGGCTACACCTTC | CASSESGEVGGYTF | TRBJ1-2 | . | few | 14 | TRBV25-1
TGTGCCAGCAGCTTATTTGTTAGCGGGAGCGGCGAGCAGTACTTC | CASSLFVSGSGEQYF | TRBJ2-7 | TRBD2 | . | 15 | TRBV7-9
TGCGCCACCAGTTCGGACCTGAACACTGAAGCTTTCTTT | CATSSDLNTEAFF | TRBJ1-1 | . | . | 13 | TRBV10-1
TGCGCCAGCAGCCCGGACAGGGCGGAGACCCAGTACTTC | CASSPDRAETQYF | TRBJ2-5 | TRBD1 | many | 13 | TRBV5-1
TGTGCCAGCAGTGTCCGCGGACAGGGGCAAGAGACCCAGTACTTC | CASSVRGQGQETQYF | TRBJ2-5 | TRBD1 | . | 15 | TRBV6-1
TGTGCCAGCAGCTCTCCCCCCGGGGATGCGAACACCGGGGAGCTGTTTTTT | CASSSPPGDANTGELFF | TRBJ2-2 | . | . | 17 | TRBV7-9
TGTGCCAGCAGCCCACCACCGAGAGATACGCAGTATTTT | CASSPPPRDTQYF | TRBJ2-3 | . | . | 13 | TRBV12-3/TRBV12-4
TGCAGTGCTGGGGACTCCATAGGCACAGATACGCAGTATTTT | CSAGDSIGTDTQYF | TRBJ2-3 | . | . | 14 | TRBV20-1
TGTGCCGGCAGCCGAGAGCCTCTAGACATCTCTAATTCACCCCTCCACTTT | CAGSREPLDISNSPLHF | TRBJ1-6 | . | few | 17 | TRBV7-2
TGTGCCAGCAGCCCGGGGGGAGCCGACGAAAAACTGTTTTTT | CASSPGGADEKLFF | TRBJ1-4 | . | . | 14 | TRBV9
TGCAGCGTTGTCGGGACAGGGAGCAACTACGAGCAGTACTTC | CSVVGTGSNYEQYF | TRBJ2-7 | TRBD1 | few | 14 | TRBV29-1
TGTGCCAGCAGCCCGACAGTGAGCTCCTACAATGAGCAGTTCTTC | CASSPTVSSYNEQFF | TRBJ2-1 | . | few | 15 | TRBV7-3
TGTGCCAGCTCACTCGGGTCGGGTCGGGACGAGCAGTACTTC | CASSLGSGRDEQYF | TRBJ2-7 | . | few | 14 | TRBV18
TGTGCCAGCAGTCTCAGTCACCAAGCTTACGAGCAGTACTTC | CASSLSHQAYEQYF | TRBJ2-7 | . | . | 14 | TRBV28
TGCGCCAGCAGCCAGGCCCTTAGCGGGGGGATCTACAATGAGCAGTTCTTC | CASSQALSGGIYNEQFF | TRBJ2-1 | TRBD2 | few | 17 | TRBV4-3
TGTGCCAGCAGTAACCCTCACAGTGCAACTAATGAAAAACTGTTTTTT | CASSNPHSATNEKLFF | TRBJ1-4 | . | few | 16 | TRBV6-5
TGTGCCAGCAGAACAGGGCGCCGGAACACTGAAGCTTTCTTT | CASRTGRRNTEAFF | TRBJ1-1 | . | once | 14 | TRBV6-5
TGTGCCAGCAGGACAGAGACGGATGTTAGTGAAAAACTGTTTTTT | CASRTETDVSEKLFF | TRBJ1-4 | . | few | 15 | TRBV28
TGCAGCGTGCAAAGGGAAACGGACAATGAGCAGTTCTTC | CSVQRETDNEQFF | TRBJ2-1 | . | . | 13 | TRBV29-1
TGCAGCGTTATTAAGGACAGCAGGCCCTACGAGCAGTACTTC | CSVIKDSRPYEQYF | TRBJ2-7 | . | . | 14 | TRBV29-1
TGTGCCAGCAGCTTAGATTTAAGCTTATCTGGGGGCCCCCTAACATCTAACTATGGCTACACCTTC | CASSLDLSLSGGPLTSNYGYTF | TRBJ1-2 | . | few | 22 | TRBV11-2
TGCAGCGTTCCTCGGACACCGAACGTCAATGAGCAGTTCTTC | CSVPRTPNVNEQFF | TRBJ2-1 | . | few | 14 | TRBV29-1
TGCAGCGTTGGACGGGACAGGGGAGTATACGAGCAGTACTTC | CSVGRDRGVYEQYF | TRBJ2-7 | TRBD1 | few | 14 | TRBV29-1
TGCAGCGTGGGGACAAGCAGCCCCTACGAGCAGTACTTC | CSVGTSSPYEQYF | TRBJ2-7 | . | . | 13 | TRBV29-1
TGTGCCAGCAGAGGAGAGGGTATAAGGGATACGCAGTATTTT | CASRGEGIRDTQYF | TRBJ2-3 | . | . | 14 | TRBV12-3/TRBV12-4
TGCAGTGCTAACCCGGGGATCGGGGGACACCAAGAGACCCAGTACTTC | CSANPGIGGHQETQYF | TRBJ2-5 | . | few | 16 | TRBV20-1
TGTGCCAGCAGTTTTTCACAGTTTAATCAGCCCCAGCATTTT | CASSFSQFNQPQHF | TRBJ1-5 | . | . | 14 | TRBV28
TGTGCCAGCAGCCCTACACCGGTCTCTGGAAACACCATATATTTT | CASSPTPVSGNTIYF | TRBJ1-3 | . | . | 15 | TRBV28
TGTGCCAGCAGCTTGGGATGGACTGGCAATGAGCAGTTCTTC | CASSLGWTGNEQFF | TRBJ2-1 | . | many | 14 | TRBV5-6
TGTGCCAGCACCCCGGGACTTTCCTCCTACAATGAGCAGTTCTTC | CASTPGLSSYNEQFF | TRBJ2-1 | . | . | 15 | TRBV2
TGTGCCAGCAGCGTAGCTACGGGACCCCTCGTGCTGAACACTGAAGCTTTCTTT | CASSVATGPLVLNTEAFF | TRBJ1-1 | . | few | 18 | TRBV9
TGTGCCAGCAGTTTGGGTGGGCAGGGAAGAGCTTTCTTT | CASSLGGQGRAFF | TRBJ1-1 | . | . | 13 | TRBV12-3/TRBV12-4
TGCAGCGTTGCCCTGGGCGAGCAGTTCTTC | CSVALGEQFF | TRBJ2-1 | . | few | 10 | TRBV29-1
TGTGCCAGCTCTCGAAGGGGGGAAGGGCCCATCATTCAGTACTTC | CASSRRGEGPIIQYF | TRBJ2-4 | . | once | 15 | TRBV6-1
TGTGCCAGCAGTTTGGACGGTCCCGGGGAGCTGTTTTTT | CASSLDGPGELFF | TRBJ2-2 | . | few | 13 | TRBV12-3/TRBV12-4
TGTGCCAGCAGTTACTCGGTGGCGGGAGGTCACGAGCAGTACTTC | CASSYSVAGGHEQYF | TRBJ2-7 | TRBD2 | few | 15 | TRBV6-2/TRBV6-3
TGTGCCAGCAGCGTAGGAGGGTCTCGCAATTCACCCCTCCACTTT | CASSVGGSRNSPLHF | TRBJ1-6 | . | few | 15 | TRBV9
TGTGCCAGCAGTTACACAGCGGGGGTGGAGACCCAGTACTTC | CASSYTAGVETQYF | TRBJ2-5 | TRBD2 | . | 14 | TRBV6-5
TGTGCCAGCAGACAGAGCGGGAGAGGAAATGAGCAGTTCTTC | CASRQSGRGNEQFF | TRBJ2-1 | TRBD2 | few | 14 | TRBV12-3/TRBV12-4
TGCAGTGCCCAGCGCAGATATTATACTGGGGCCAACGTCCTGACTTTC | CSAQRRYYTGANVLTF | TRBJ2-6 | . | . | 16 | TRBV20-1
TGTGCCAGCCGTTCTATCCGACAGGGGGGAGAGACCCAGTACTTC | CASRSIRQGGETQYF | TRBJ2-5 | TRBD1 | . | 15 | TRBV28
TGCAGCGTCGGCACCGTACTAAAAAACATTCAGTACTTC | CSVGTVLKNIQYF | TRBJ2-4 | . | . | 13 | TRBV29-1
TGTGCCAGCAGCTTGGCCGGATTAGCGGCTTTCACAGATACGCAGTATTTT | CASSLAGLAAFTDTQYF | TRBJ2-3 | . | . | 17 | TRBV5-6